The rows below give T cell receptor beta chains drawn from one sample of a study of cytomegalovirus exposure and HLA in healthy donors. Only in-frame clones appear in the TCRdb table, and some are missing; sequencing was by immunoSEQ multiplex PCR. The table includes 250,000 to 350,000 clones, about 87% detected once. The sample comprised PBMCs. The receptors derive from a woman aged 18-29 years in good health and CMV-seronegative. CDR3s include the opening cysteine and the closing phenylalanine or tryptophan. The order of the fields is clone size, V gene, D gene, J gene, CDR3 DNA, CDR3 protein. D genes are given only for firm matches. Some rows have no size entry. The others give once, few or many, or a class for an expanded clone.

clone size: NA; V gene: TRBV5-1; D gene: NA; J gene: TRBJ1-3; CDR3 DNA: TGCGCCAGCAGCAACCCCGCCAGGGGAAACACCATATATTTT; CDR3 protein: CASSNPARGNTIYF
clone size: NA; V gene: TRBV7-9; D gene: NA; J gene: TRBJ2-5; CDR3 DNA: TGTGCCAGCAGCGTAAACAGGGACGGGGAGACCCAGTACTTC; CDR3 protein: CASSVNRDGETQYF
clone size: NA; V gene: TRBV9; D gene: TRBD1; J gene: TRBJ2-7; CDR3 DNA: TGTGCCAGCAGCGAGGGGACAGGTCCCTACGAGCAGTACTTC; CDR3 protein: CASSEGTGPYEQYF
clone size: few; V gene: TRBV6-4; D gene: TRBD2; J gene: TRBJ2-2; CDR3 DNA: TGTGCCAGCAGCCCGCTAGCGGGGGGTGACGGGGAGCTGTTTTTT; CDR3 protein: CASSPLAGGDGELFF
clone size: NA; V gene: TRBV5-4; D gene: NA; J gene: TRBJ1-1; CDR3 DNA: TGTGCCAGCAGCTTAAAGACAGGTATGAACACTGAAGCTTTCTTT; CDR3 protein: CASSLKTGMNTEAFF
clone size: NA; V gene: TRBV6-1; D gene: TRBD2; J gene: TRBJ2-7; CDR3 DNA: TGTGCCAGCCAGAGACTAGCGGGGACCTACGAGCAGTACTTC; CDR3 protein: CASQRLAGTYEQYF
clone size: NA; V gene: TRBV7-2; D gene: TRBD2; J gene: TRBJ2-5; CDR3 DNA: TGTGCCAGCAGTTCCCGATCGGGGGCGGGGGGTTCCCGGCAAGAGACCCAGTACTTC; CDR3 protein: CASSSRSGAGGSRQETQYF
clone size: NA; V gene: TRBV15; D gene: NA; J gene: TRBJ2-1; CDR3 DNA: TGTGCCACCACTTCCGGGACACCGCAACCCAATGAGCAGTTCTTC; CDR3 protein: CATTSGTPQPNEQFF
clone size: NA; V gene: TRBV5-6; D gene: NA; J gene: TRBJ2-7; CDR3 DNA: TGTGCCAGCAGCTTTGGAGGGTTATCTCCCCGGGAGCAGTACTTC; CDR3 protein: CASSFGGLSPREQYF
clone size: NA; V gene: TRBV5-1; D gene: NA; J gene: TRBJ1-3; CDR3 DNA: TGCGCCAGCAGCAATTTCGGGACTCCCGACTCTGGAAACACCATATATTTT; CDR3 protein: CASSNFGTPDSGNTIYF
clone size: NA; V gene: TRBV5-8; D gene: TRBD1; J gene: TRBJ1-2; CDR3 DNA: TGTGCCAGCAGCTTGGAGGGGACAGGGTGGCACTATGGCTACACCTTC; CDR3 protein: CASSLEGTGWHYGYTF
clone size: NA; V gene: TRBV5-8; D gene: NA; J gene: TRBJ1-1; CDR3 DNA: TGTGCCAGCACCCCGCCCGGTGGGAACACTGAAGCTTTCTTT; CDR3 protein: CASTPPGGNTEAFF
clone size: NA; V gene: TRBV6-5; D gene: NA; J gene: TRBJ1-2; CDR3 DNA: TGTGCCAGCAGTTACAGGTCAGGGCGGTATGGCTACACCTTC; CDR3 protein: CASSYRSGRYGYTF
clone size: NA; V gene: TRBV4-2; D gene: TRBD2; J gene: TRBJ2-5; CDR3 DNA: TGTGCCAGCAGCCAAGATTGGACTAGCGCCGCAGAGACCCAGTACTTC; CDR3 protein: CASSQDWTSAAETQYF
clone size: NA; V gene: TRBV7-9; D gene: TRBD1; J gene: TRBJ1-2; CDR3 DNA: TGTGCCAGCAGCTTAGAGCTCGGGACAGGGGCGGAGGGCTACACCTTC; CDR3 protein: CASSLELGTGAEGYTF
clone size: NA; V gene: TRBV5-1; D gene: TRBD2; J gene: TRBJ2-1; CDR3 DNA: TGCGCCAGCAGCTTTGGCGGGGGGGCCCTATACAATGAGCAGTTCTTC; CDR3 protein: CASSFGGGALYNEQFF
clone size: NA; V gene: TRBV10-1; D gene: NA; J gene: TRBJ1-1; CDR3 DNA: TGCGCCAGCAGTGTTCCAGAAGGGAGCACTGAAGCTTTCTTT; CDR3 protein: CASSVPEGSTEAFF
clone size: NA; V gene: TRBV11-2; D gene: TRBD1; J gene: TRBJ1-3; CDR3 DNA: TGTGCCAGCAGCCCAGGCACAGGGGGCTCTGGAAACACCATATATTTT; CDR3 protein: CASSPGTGGSGNTIYF
clone size: NA; V gene: TRBV7-9; D gene: NA; J gene: TRBJ1-1; CDR3 DNA: TGTGCCAGCAGCACCACCTGGTTCACAGCCTTGAACACTGAAGCTTTCTTT; CDR3 protein: CASSTTWFTALNTEAFF
clone size: NA; V gene: TRBV7-6; D gene: NA; J gene: TRBJ2-7; CDR3 DNA: TGTGCCAGCAGCTTCTCGGACTCACATTCCTACGAGCAGTACTTC; CDR3 protein: CASSFSDSHSYEQYF
clone size: NA; V gene: TRBV7-6; D gene: TRBD1; J gene: TRBJ1-1; CDR3 DNA: TGTGCCAGCAGCTTGGGGACAGGGAACACTGAAGCTTTCTTT; CDR3 protein: CASSLGTGNTEAFF
clone size: once; V gene: TRBV7-9; D gene: NA; J gene: TRBJ2-5; CDR3 DNA: TGTTCCAGCAGCTCTCCGGGCTCGCGGGACCAAGAGACCCAGTACTTC; CDR3 protein: CSSSSPGSRDQETQYF
clone size: NA; V gene: TRBV11-2; D gene: TRBD2; J gene: TRBJ2-2; CDR3 DNA: TGTGCCAGCAGCTTACCCGGGACTAGCGGGGGGGAAAGCGGGGAGCTGTTTTTT; CDR3 protein: CASSLPGTSGGESGELFF
clone size: NA; V gene: TRBV19; D gene: NA; J gene: TRBJ2-2; CDR3 DNA: TGTGCCAGTACTTTCGGGGGTCCGAACACCGGGGAGCTGTTTTTT; CDR3 protein: CASTFGGPNTGELFF
clone size: NA; V gene: TRBV2; D gene: NA; J gene: TRBJ2-1; CDR3 DNA: TGTGCCAGCGAACCGGGACAGGGGACTAGCGGCCCCTACAATGAGCAGTTCTTC; CDR3 protein: CASEPGQGTSGPYNEQFF
clone size: NA; V gene: TRBV11-2; D gene: NA; J gene: TRBJ1-1; CDR3 DNA: TGTGCCAGCAGCCCCGGGAAAGCGAACACTGAAGCTTTCTTT; CDR3 protein: CASSPGKANTEAFF
clone size: NA; V gene: TRBV7-8; D gene: NA; J gene: TRBJ1-6; CDR3 DNA: TGTGCCAGCAGCTTAGCGGGCAGCTATTCACCCCTCCACTTT; CDR3 protein: CASSLAGSYSPLHF